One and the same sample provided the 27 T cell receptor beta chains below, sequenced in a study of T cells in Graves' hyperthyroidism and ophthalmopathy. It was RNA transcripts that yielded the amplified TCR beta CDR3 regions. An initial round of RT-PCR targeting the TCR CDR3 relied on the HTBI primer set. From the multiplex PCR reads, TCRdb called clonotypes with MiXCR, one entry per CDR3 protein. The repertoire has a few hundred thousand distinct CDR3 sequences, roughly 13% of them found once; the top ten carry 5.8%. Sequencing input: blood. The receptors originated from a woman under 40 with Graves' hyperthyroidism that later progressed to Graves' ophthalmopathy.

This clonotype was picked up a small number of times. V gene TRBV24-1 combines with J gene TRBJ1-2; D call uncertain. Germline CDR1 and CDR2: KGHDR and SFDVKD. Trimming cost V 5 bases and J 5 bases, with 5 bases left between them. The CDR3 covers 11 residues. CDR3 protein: CATSAQYGYTF. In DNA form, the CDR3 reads TGTGCCACCAGTGCACAGTATGGCTACACCTTC.

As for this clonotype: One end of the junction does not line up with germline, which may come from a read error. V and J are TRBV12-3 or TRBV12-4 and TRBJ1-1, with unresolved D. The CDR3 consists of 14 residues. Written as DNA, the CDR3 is TGTGCCGGCAGTTTAATAGGTGGAAACACTAAAGCTTTCTTT. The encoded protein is CAGSLIGGNTKAFF.

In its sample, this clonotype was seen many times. The CDR3 nucleotides read TGTGCCAGCAGCTTACCCCCGTGGGCCTACAATGAGCAGTTCTTC. It encodes CASSLPPWAYNEQFF. The chain joins TRBV7-8 to TRBJ2-1; D gene ambiguous. There are 15 residues in the CDR3. Trimming cost V 2 bases and J 2 bases, with 10 bases left between them. Per the germline V gene, CDR1 is SGHVS and CDR2 is FQNEAQ.

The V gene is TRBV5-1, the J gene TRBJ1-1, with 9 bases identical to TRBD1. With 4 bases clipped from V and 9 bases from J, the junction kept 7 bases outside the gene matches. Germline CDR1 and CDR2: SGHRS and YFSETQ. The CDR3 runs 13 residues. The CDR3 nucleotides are TGCGCCAGCAGCCGGGACAGGGAGGGGAAAGCTTTCTTT. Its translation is CASSRDREGKAFF.

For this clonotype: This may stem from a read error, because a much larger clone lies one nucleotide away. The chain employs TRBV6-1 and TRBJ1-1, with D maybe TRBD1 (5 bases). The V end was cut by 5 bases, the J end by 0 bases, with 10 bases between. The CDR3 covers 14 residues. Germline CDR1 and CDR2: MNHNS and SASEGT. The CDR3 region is CASSTGLLNTEAFF. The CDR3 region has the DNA TGTGCCAGCAGTACGGGACTACTGAACACTGAAGCTTTCTTT.

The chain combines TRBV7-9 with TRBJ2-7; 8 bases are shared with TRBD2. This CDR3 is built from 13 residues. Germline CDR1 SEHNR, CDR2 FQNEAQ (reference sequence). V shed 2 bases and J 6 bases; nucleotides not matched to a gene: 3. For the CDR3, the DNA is TGTGCCAGCAGCTTACGGGAGGGCTCCGAGCAGTACTTC. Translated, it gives CASSLREGSEQYF.

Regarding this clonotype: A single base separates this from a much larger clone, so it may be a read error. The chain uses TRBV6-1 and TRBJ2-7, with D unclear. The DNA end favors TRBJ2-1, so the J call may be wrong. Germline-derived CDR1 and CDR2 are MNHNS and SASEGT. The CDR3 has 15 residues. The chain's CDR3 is CASGDASRNSYEQFF. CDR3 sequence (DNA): TGTGCCAGCGGCGATGCCAGTAGAAACTCCTACGAGCAGTTCTTC.

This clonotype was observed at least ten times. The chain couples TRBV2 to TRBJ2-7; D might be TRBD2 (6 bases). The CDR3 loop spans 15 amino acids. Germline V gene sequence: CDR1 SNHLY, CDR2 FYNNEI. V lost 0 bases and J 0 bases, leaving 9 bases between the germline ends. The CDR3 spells CASSEALGSSYEQYF. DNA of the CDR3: TGTGCCAGCAGTGAAGCGCTCGGGAGCTCCTACGAGCAGTACTTC.

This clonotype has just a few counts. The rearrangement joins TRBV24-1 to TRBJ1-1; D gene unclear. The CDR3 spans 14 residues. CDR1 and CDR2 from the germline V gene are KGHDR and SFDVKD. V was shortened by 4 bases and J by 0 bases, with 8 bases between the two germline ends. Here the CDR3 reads CATSENSLNTEAFF. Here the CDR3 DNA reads TGTGCCACCAGTGAGAACAGCTTGAACACTGAAGCTTTCTTT.

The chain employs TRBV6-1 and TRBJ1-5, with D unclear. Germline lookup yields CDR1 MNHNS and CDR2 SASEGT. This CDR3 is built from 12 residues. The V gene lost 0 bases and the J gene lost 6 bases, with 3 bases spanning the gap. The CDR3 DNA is TGTGCCAGCAGTGAAGCGGTTCAGCCCCAGCATTTT. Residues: CASSEAVQPQHF.

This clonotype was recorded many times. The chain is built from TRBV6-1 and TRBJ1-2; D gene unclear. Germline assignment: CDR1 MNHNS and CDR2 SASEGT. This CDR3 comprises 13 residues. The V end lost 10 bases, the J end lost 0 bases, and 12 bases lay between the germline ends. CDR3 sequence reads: CATYDGSNYGYTF. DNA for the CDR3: TGTGCCACCTATGACGGCTCTAACTATGGCTACACCTTC.

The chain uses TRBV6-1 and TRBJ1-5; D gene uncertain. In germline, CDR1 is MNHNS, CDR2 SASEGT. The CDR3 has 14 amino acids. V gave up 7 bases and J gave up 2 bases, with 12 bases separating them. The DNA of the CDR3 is TGTGCCAGCAACCCTACAGCCGGCAATCAGCCCCAGCATTTT. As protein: CASNPTAGNQPQHF.

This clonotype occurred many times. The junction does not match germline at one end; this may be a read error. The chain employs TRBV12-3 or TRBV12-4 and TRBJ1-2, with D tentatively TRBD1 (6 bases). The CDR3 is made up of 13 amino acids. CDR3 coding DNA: TGTGCCGGCAGCCCTACAGGGTTGCACGGCTACACCTTC. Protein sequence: CAGSPTGLHGYTF.

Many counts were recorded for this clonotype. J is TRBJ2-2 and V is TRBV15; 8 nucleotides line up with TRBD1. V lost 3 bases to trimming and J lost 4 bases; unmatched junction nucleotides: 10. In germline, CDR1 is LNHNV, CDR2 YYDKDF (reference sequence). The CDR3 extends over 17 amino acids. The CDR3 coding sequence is TGTGCCACCAGCAGGACCGACAGGGGATCGATCACCGGGGAGCTGTTTTTT. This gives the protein CATSRTDRGSITGELFF.

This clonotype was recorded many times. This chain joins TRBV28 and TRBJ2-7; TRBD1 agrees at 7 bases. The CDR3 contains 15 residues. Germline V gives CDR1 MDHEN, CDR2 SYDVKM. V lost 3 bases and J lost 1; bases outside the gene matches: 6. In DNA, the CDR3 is TGTGCCAGCAGTTTTAGTCTCAGGGGGTCCTACGAGCAGTACTTC. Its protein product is CASSFSLRGSYEQYF.

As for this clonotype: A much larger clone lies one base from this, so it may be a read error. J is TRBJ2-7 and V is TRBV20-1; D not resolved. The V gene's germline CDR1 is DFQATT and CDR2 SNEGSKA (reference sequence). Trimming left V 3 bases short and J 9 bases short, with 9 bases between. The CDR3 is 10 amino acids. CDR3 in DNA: TGCAGTGCTAGGAGCGAAGGGCAGTACTTC. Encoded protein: CSARSEGQYF.

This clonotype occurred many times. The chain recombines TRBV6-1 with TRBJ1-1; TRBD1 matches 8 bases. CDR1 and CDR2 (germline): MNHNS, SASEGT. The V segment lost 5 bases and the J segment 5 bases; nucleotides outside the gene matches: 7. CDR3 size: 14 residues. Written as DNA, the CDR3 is TGTGCCAGCAGTCCGGTCTACAGGGGGACTGAAGCTTTCTTT. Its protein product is CASSPVYRGTEAFF.

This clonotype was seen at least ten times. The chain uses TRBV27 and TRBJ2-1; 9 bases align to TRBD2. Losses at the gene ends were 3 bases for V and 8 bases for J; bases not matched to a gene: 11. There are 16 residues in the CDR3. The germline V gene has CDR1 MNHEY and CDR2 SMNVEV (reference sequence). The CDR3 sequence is CASSLGLAGREDEQFF. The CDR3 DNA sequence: TGTGCCAGCAGTTTGGGTCTAGCGGGGAGGGAGGATGAGCAGTTCTTC.

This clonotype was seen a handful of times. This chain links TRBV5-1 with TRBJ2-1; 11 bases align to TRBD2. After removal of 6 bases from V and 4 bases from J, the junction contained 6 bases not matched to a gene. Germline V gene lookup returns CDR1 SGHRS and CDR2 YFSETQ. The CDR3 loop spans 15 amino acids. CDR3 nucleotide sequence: TGCGCCAGCACCGCCACTAGCGGGAGTTACAATGAGCAGTTCTTC. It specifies CASTATSGSYNEQFF.

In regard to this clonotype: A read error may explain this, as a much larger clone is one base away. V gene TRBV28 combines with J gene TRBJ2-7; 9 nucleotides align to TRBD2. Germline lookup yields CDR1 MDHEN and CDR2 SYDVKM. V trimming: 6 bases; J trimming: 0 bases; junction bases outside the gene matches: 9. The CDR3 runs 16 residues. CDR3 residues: CASRPRISGSSYEQYF. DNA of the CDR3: TGTGCCAGCAGACCCCGGATTAGCGGGAGCTCCTACGAGCAGTACTTC. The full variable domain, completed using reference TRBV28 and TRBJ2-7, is DVKVTQSSRYLVKRTGEKVFLECVQDMDHENMFWYRQDPGLGLRLIYFSYDVKMKEKGDIPEGYSVSREKKERFSLILESASTNQTSMYLCASRPRISGSSYEQYFGPGTRLTVT.

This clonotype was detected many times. This chain's CDR3 is CASSETAHEAFF. For the CDR3, the DNA is TGTGCCAGCAGTGAGACAGCTCATGAAGCTTTCTTT. The chain is built from TRBV27 and TRBJ1-1, with D perhaps matching TRBD1 (5 bases). Looked up from germline, CDR1 is MNHEY and CDR2 is SMNVEV (reference sequence). CDR3 length equals 12 residues. With 5 bases removed from V and 7 bases from J, the gap between germline ends came to 11 bases.

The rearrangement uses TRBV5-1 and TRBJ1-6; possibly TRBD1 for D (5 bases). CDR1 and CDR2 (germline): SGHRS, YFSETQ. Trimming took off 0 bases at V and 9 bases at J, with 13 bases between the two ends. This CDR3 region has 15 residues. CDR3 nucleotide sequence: TGCGCCAGCAGCTTGGGGACATATACAGTTTCACCCCTCCACTTT. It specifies CASSLGTYTVSPLHF.

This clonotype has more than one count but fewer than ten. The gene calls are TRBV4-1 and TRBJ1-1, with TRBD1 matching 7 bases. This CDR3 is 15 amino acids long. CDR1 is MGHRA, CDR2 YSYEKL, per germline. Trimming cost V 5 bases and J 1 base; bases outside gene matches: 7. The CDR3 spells CASSFPRGENTEAFF. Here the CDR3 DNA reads TGCGCCAGCAGCTTTCCCAGGGGGGAGAACACTGAAGCTTTCTTT.

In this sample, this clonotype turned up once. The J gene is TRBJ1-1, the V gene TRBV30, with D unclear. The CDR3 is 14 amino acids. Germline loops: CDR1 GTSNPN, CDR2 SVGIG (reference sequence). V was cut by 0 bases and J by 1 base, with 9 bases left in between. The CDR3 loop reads CAWSVLSGNTEAFF. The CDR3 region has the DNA TGTGCCTGGAGTGTACTTTCGGGGAACACTGAAGCTTTCTTT.

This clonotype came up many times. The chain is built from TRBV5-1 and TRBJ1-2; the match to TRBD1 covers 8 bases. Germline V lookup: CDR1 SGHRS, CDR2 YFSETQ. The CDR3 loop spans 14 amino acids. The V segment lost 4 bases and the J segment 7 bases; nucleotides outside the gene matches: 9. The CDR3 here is CASSPDRVDSGYTF. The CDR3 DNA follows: TGCGCCAGCAGCCCGGACAGGGTGGACAGTGGCTACACCTTC.

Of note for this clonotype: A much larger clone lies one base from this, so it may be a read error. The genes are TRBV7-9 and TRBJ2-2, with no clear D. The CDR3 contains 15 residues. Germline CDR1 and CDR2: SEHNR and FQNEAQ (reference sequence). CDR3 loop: CVSSLLRTNTGELFF. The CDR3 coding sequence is TGTGTCAGCAGCTTGTTGAGAACGAACACCGGGGAGCTGTTTTTT.

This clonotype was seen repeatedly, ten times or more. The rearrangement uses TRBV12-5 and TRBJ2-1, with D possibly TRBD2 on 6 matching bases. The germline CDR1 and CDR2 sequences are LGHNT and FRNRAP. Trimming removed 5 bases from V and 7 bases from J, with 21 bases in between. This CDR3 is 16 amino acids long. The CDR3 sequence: CASGLPYGTGENEQFF. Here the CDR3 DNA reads TGTGCTAGTGGTCTCCCTTACGGGACTGGGGAAAATGAGCAGTTCTTC.